The clone carrying this T cell receptor beta chain has more than one count but fewer than ten. Its antigen remains unidentified. This sample is drawn from a study of identical twins. Study-level results: Out-of-frame TCR alpha sharing observed in monozygotic twins exceeded model estimates. Reduced insertions were recorded for abundant cord blood beta clonotypes, with no such pattern in memory repertoires.

MiXCR, run by TCRdb on the 5' RACE reads, gives a single entry per CDR3 protein. The sample holds 690,000 or so distinct CDR3 sequences, 8.5% to 9% seen once. Between the trimmed V and J ends, which lost 4 bases and 4 bases, there was a span of 15 bases. The CDR3 sequence is 15 residues long. CDR1 and CDR2 from the germline V gene are SGHKS and YYEKEE (reference sequence). These data are also associated with another study on yellow fever vaccine responses in identical twins. From that report: Reportedly, twins showed a vaccine T cell response that looked partly convergent and partly personalized.

This chain connects TRBV5-5 to TRBJ2-1; D is perhaps TRBD2 (5 bases). The sequence was collected from a woman between 18 and 29 years old in good health. The specimen was PBMCs. The DNA for the CDR3 is TGTGCCAGCAGCCCGGCTTTGGACTTTTACAATGAGCAGTTCTTC. Translating gives CASSPALDFYNEQFF.